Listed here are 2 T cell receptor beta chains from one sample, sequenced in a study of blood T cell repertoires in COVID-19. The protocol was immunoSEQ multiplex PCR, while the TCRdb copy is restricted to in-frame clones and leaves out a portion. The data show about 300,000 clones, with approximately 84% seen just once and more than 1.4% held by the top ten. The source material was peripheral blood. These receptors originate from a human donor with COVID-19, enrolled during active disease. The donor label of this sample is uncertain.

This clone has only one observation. Here the CDR3 DNA reads TGTGCCACCAGTGATATAGGACTAGCGGGACCCGACACCGGGGAGCTGTTTTTT. This sequence encodes CATSDIGLAGPDTGELFF. This chain links TRBV24-1 with TRBJ2-2, with 12 positions matching TRBD2. This CDR3 has 18 residues. The ends lost 3 bases at V and 3 bases at J; junction bases unmatched: 7. Germline V gene lookup returns CDR1 KGHDR and CDR2 SFDVKD.

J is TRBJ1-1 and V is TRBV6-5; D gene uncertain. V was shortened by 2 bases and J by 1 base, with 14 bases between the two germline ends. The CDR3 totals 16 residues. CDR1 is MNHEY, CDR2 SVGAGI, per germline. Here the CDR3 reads CASSYARQARNTEAFF. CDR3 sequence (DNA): TGTGCCAGCAGTTACGCCCGGCAGGCCCGGAACACTGAAGCTTTCTTT.